This T cell receptor (beta chain) comes out of a study of patients and donors after allogeneic stem cell transplantation. One entry per CDR3 protein results from TCRdb running MiXCR on the RT-PCR reads. The sample contains some 880,000 distinct CDR3 sequences, around 17% of which appear only once. This clonotype was seen only a few times. V shed 3 bases, J shed 4 bases, and the junction held 8 bases outside the gene matches. From germline, CDR1 is LGHDT and CDR2 YNNKEL (reference sequence). The CDR3 contains 15 residues. This sequence was found in a human donor who was either an allogeneic HSCT recipient or a stem cell or donor lymphocyte infusion donor (not recorded which). It is not recorded whose cells these are; they may come from a transplant donor. This chain links TRBV3-1 with TRBJ1-1; 7 nucleotides line up with TRBD1. Sequenced input: blood, either unsorted or a sorted T cell fraction (not recorded which). The CDR3 loop reads CASSQTPGQTTEAFF. CDR3 bases: TGTGCCAGCAGCCAGACTCCGGGACAGACCACTGAAGCTTTCTTT.